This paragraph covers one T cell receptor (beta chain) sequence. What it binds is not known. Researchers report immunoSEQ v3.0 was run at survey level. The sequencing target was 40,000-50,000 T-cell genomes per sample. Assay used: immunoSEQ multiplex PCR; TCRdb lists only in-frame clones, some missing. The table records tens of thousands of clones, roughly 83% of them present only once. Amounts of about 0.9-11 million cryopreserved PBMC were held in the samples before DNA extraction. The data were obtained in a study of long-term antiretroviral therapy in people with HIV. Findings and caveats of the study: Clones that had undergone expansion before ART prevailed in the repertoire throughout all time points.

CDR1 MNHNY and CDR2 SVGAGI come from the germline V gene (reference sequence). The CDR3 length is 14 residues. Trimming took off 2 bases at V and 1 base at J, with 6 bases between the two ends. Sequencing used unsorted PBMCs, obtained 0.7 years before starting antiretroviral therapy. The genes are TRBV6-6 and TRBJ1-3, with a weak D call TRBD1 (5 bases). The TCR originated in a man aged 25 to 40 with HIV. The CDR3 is CASSYGTSGNTIYF. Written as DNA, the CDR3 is TGTGCCAGCAGTTACGGGACGTCTGGAAACACCATATATTTT.